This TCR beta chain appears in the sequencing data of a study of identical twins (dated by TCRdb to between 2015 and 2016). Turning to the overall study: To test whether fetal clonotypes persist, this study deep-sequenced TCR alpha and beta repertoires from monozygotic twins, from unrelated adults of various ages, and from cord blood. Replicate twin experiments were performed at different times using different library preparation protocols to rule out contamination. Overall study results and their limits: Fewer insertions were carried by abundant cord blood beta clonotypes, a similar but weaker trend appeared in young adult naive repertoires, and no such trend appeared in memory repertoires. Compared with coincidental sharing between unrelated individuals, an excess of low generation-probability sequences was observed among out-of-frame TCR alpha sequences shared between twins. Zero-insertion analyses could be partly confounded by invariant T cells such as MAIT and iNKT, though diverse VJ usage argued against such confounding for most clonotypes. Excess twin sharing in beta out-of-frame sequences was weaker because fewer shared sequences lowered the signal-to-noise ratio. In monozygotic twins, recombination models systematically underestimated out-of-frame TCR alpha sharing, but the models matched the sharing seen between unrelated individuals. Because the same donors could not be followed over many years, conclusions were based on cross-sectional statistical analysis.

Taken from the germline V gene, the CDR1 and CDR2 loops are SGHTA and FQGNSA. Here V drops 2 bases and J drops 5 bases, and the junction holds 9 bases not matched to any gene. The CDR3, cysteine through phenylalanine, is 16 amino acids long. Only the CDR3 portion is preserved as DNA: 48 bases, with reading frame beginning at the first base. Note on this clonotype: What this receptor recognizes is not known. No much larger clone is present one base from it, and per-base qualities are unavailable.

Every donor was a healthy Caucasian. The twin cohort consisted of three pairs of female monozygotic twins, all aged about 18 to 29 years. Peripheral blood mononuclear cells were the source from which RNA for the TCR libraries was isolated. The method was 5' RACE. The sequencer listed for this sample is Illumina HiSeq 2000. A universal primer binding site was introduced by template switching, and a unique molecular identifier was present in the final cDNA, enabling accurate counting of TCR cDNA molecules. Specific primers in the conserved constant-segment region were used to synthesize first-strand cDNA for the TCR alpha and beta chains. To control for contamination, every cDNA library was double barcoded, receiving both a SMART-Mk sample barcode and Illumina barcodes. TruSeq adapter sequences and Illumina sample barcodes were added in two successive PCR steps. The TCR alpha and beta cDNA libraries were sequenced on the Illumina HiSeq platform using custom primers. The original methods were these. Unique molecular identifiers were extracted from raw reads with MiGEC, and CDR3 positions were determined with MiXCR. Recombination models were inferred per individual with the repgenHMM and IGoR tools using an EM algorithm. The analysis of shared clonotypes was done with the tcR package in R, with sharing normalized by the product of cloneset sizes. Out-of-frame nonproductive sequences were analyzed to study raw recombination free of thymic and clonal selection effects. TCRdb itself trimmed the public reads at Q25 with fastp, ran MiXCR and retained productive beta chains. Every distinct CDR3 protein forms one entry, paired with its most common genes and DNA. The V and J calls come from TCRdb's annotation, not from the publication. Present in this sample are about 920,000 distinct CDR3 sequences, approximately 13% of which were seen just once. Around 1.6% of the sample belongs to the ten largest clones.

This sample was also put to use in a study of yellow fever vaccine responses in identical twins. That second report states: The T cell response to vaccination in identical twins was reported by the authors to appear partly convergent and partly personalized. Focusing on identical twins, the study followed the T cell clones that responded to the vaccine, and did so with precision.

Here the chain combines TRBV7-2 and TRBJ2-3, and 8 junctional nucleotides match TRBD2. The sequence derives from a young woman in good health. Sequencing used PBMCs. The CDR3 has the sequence CASSLSLRGVKDTQYF. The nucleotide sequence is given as TGTGCCAGCAGCTTAAGTCTGCGGGGGGTGAAAGATACGCAGTATTTT.